Below are 29 T cell receptor beta chains sequenced from a single sample in a study of human T cells and chemical hapten exposure. Sample time point: patch test 2, 6 weeks after DPC sensitization. Indicated treatment: therapeutic diphenylcyclopropenone sensitization with weekly scalp DPC. TCRdb re-called the RACE reads with MiXCR, one entry per CDR3 protein. Among over 65,000 distinct CDR3 sequences listed, 11% were seen once. The sequenced sample was whole blood, obtained in connection with sensitization to the hapten diphenylcyclopropenone (DPC). These receptor sequences come from a man between 18 and 35 years old with alopecia areata. Some clones in this sample may be carry-over from other donors' samples.

This chain uses TRBV7-2 with TRBJ2-5; D gene unclear. Germline CDR1 is SGHTA and CDR2 is FQGNSA. Trimming cost V 5 bases and J 1 base, with 8 bases left between them. The CDR3 runs 13 residues. This CDR3 is CASSTASQETQYF. Written as DNA, the CDR3 is TGTGCCAGCAGCACTGCCTCCCAAGAGACCCAGTACTTC.

This clonotype was observed many times. V and J are TRBV29-1 and TRBJ2-7, with D perhaps TRBD1 or TRBD2 (5 bases each). This CDR3 spans 11 amino acids. Per germline, CDR1 SQVTM and CDR2 ANQGSEA. The V end lost 6 bases, the J end lost 7 bases, and 13 bases lay between the germline ends. CDR3 loop: CSVGAWREQYF. The CDR3 DNA follows: TGCAGCGTCGGGGCCTGGCGTGAGCAGTACTTC.

The V gene is TRBV5-4, the J gene TRBJ1-1; no clear D. CDR3 length: 15 residues. The V and J ends lost 2 bases and 0 bases respectively, with 11 bases between them. CDR1 is SGHNT and CDR2 is YYREEE in the germline V gene (reference sequence). Written as DNA, the CDR3 is TGTGCCAGCAGCTTTCGGGCAGGCCTGAACACTGAAGCTTTCTTT. Translation gives CASSFRAGLNTEAFF.

This clonotype was counted many times. This chain joins TRBV7-8 and TRBJ1-1, with unresolved D. There are 14 residues in the CDR3. Trimming pared 1 base from V and 1 base from J, leaving 7 bases between. The germline V gene has CDR1 SGHVS and CDR2 FQNEAQ. This CDR3 reads CASSLGERNTEAFF. DNA of the CDR3: TGTGCCAGCAGCTTAGGGGAGCGGAACACTGAAGCTTTCTTT.

The chain joins TRBV6-6 to TRBJ2-7, with D possibly matching TRBD1 (5 bases). Per the germline V gene, CDR1 is MNHNY and CDR2 is SVGAGI (reference sequence). Trimming removed 7 bases at V and 4 bases at J, with 14 bases between. The CDR3 consists of 13 residues. CDR3 bases: TGTGCCAGCACCGACCACCCAGGGTACGAGCAGTACTTC. Its protein product is CASTDHPGYEQYF.

This clonotype was counted ten times or more. The rearrangement uses TRBV11-2 and TRBJ2-7, with D perhaps TRBD2 (6 bases). Germline loops: CDR1 SGHAT, CDR2 FQNNGV. V was pared by 5 bases and J by 3 bases, with 14 bases between. This CDR3 is 14 amino acids long. DNA of the CDR3: TGTGCCAGCAGCGAGGGGACTGGCGGCTACGAGCAGTACTTC. Protein sequence: CASSEGTGGYEQYF.

A few counts support this clonotype. The rearrangement links TRBV7-9 to TRBJ2-3; D is uncertain. V was shortened by 5 bases and J by 2 bases, with 14 bases between the two germline ends. The germline gives CDR1 SEHNR, CDR2 FQNEAQ (reference sequence). The CDR3 contains 15 residues. CDR3 amino acids: CASSPRPEPTDTQYF. The CDR3 DNA reads as TGTGCCAGCAGCCCCAGACCGGAACCCACAGATACGCAGTATTTT.

This clonotype appeared many times. The CDR3 sequence is CASSLGRATAEAFF. The CDR3 DNA reads as TGTGCCAGCAGCTTGGGCCGGGCGACGGCTGAAGCTTTCTTT. The chain has TRBV7-2 and TRBJ1-1; D not certain. This CDR3 is built from 14 residues. The germline V and J ends were trimmed by 3 bases and 6 bases, with 14 bases remaining between them. CDR1 SGHTA and CDR2 FQGNSA come from the germline V gene.

The chain is built from TRBV7-2 and TRBJ2-5; perhaps TRBD2 as D (7 bases). The CDR3 consists of 14 residues. Germline V gene data show CDR1 as SGHTA and CDR2 as FQGNSA. Trimming took off 6 bases at V and 2 bases at J, with 13 bases between the two ends. The CDR3 reads CASSQGGVQETQYF. The DNA of the CDR3 is TGTGCCAGCAGTCAAGGGGGGGTACAAGAGACCCAGTACTTC.

This clonotype has ten or more counts. This sequence joins TRBV12-5 and TRBJ2-3; 8 positions match TRBD2. V lost 4 bases, J lost 0 bases, and 6 bases stayed unmatched. Germline CDR1 LGHNT, CDR2 FRNRAP. The CDR3 extends over 16 amino acids. CDR3 DNA: TGTGCTAGTGGTTGGATAACTAGCGGAAGCACAGATACGCAGTATTTT. It is translated as CASGWITSGSTDTQYF.

This clonotype was seen many times. The chain recombines TRBV4-3 with TRBJ2-4; D may match TRBD1 or TRBD2 (6 bases each). The germline V gene has CDR1 LGHNA and CDR2 YSLEER. V was cut by 1 base and J by 9 bases, with 13 bases left in between. This CDR3 contains 14 residues. The CDR3 DNA sequence: TGCGCCAGCAGCCAAGGCACGGGGGCGGTCATTCAGTACTTC. Translating it yields CASSQGTGAVIQYF.

Only a few counts were recorded for this clonotype. V usage is TRBV5-5 and J usage is TRBJ2-1; D remains ambiguous. The CDR3 is made up of 14 amino acids. Trimming stripped 4 bases from V and 4 bases from J, with 12 bases between. The V gene's germline CDR1 is SGHKS and CDR2 YYEKEE (reference sequence). CDR3 region: CASSIRTAYNEQFF. The CDR3 region has the DNA TGTGCCAGCAGCATCAGGACGGCTTACAATGAGCAGTTCTTC.

This clonotype was recorded many times. This chain uses TRBV7-6 with TRBJ1-2; D is unresolved. The CDR3 contains 12 residues. Deletions cut 2 bases from V and 7 bases from J, with 8 bases between. The germline CDR1 and CDR2 sequences are SGHVS and FNYEAQ. The DNA for the CDR3 is TGTGCCAGCAGCTTATCCGTCGGTGGCTACACCTTC. Residues: CASSLSVGGYTF.

This clonotype was observed a few times. The chain recombines TRBV7-2 with TRBJ2-3; D perhaps matches TRBD2 (6 bases). CDR3 length equals 14 residues. Germline-derived CDR1 and CDR2 are SGHTA and FQGNSA. Between the trimmed V and J ends, which lost 5 bases and 12 bases, there was a span of 21 bases. CDR3 residues: CASSRGPGLSSQYF. The CDR3 region has the DNA TGTGCCAGCAGCCGCGGGCCAGGACTATCTTCCCAGTATTTT.

In this sample, this clonotype turned up a few times. This sequence joins TRBV4-3 and TRBJ2-6, with D unresolved. Germline CDR1 and CDR2: LGHNA and YSLEER. This CDR3 has 16 residues. V lost 1 base and J lost 1, with 8 bases in between. Here the CDR3 reads CASSQGLGSGANVLTF. The CDR3 DNA sequence: TGCGCCAGCAGCCAAGGGCTGGGATCTGGGGCCAACGTCCTGACTTTC.

The chain uses TRBV29-1 and TRBJ1-5; tentative D call: TRBD1 (6 bases). This CDR3 is built from 13 residues. Trimming took 5 bases from V and 3 from J, leaving 11 bases between them. Germline V gene sequence: CDR1 SQVTM, CDR2 ANQGSEA. The CDR3 region has the DNA TGCAGCGTTAGGACAGCGAACAATCAGCCCCAGCATTTT. Its protein product is CSVRTANNQPQHF.

A few counts support this clonotype. The chain combines TRBV9 with TRBJ2-5; TRBD2 agrees at 8 bases. From germline, CDR1 is SGDLS and CDR2 YYNGEE. The CDR3 has 15 residues. V gave up 1 base and J gave up 4 bases; unmatched junction bases: 6. In DNA, the CDR3 is TGTGCCAGCAGCGTACAGGCGGGGGGCCGAGAGACCCAGTACTTC. Its translation: CASSVQAGGRETQYF.

This clonotype has at least ten counts. The chain uses TRBV7-9 and TRBJ1-1, with 7 bases matching TRBD1. The CDR3 is 11 residues long. Germline V CDR1 and CDR2: SEHNR, FQNEAQ (reference sequence). J lost 6 bases, V lost 6 bases, and 1 base had no gene match. The CDR3: CASSTGAEAFF. CDR3 coding DNA: TGTGCCAGCAGTACAGGGGCTGAAGCTTTCTTT.

This clonotype has ten or more counts. The chain links TRBV20-1 to TRBJ2-1, with TRBD2 matching over 8 bases. CDR3 length: 14 amino acids. V trimming: 1 base; J trimming: 5 bases; junction bases outside the gene matches: 4. In germline, CDR1 is DFQATT, CDR2 SNEGSKA (reference sequence). The CDR3 here is CSARASGGHNEQFF. DNA of the CDR3: TGCAGTGCTAGAGCCAGCGGGGGTCACAATGAGCAGTTCTTC.

This clonotype was seen more than once but under ten times. This chain links TRBV9 with TRBJ2-2; the D is unclear. The CDR3 runs to 17 residues. In germline, CDR1 is SGDLS, CDR2 YYNGEE. V was shortened by 0 bases and J by 0 bases, with 12 bases between the two germline ends. CDR3 residues: CASSVASTLSNTGELFF. The CDR3 bases are TGTGCCAGCAGCGTAGCCAGCACACTATCGAACACCGGGGAGCTGTTTTTT.

This clonotype was counted at least ten times. V usage is TRBV9 and J usage is TRBJ1-4; 7 bases map to TRBD1. The CDR3 length is 15 residues. Germline CDR1 SGDLS, CDR2 YYNGEE. Losses at the gene ends were 5 bases for V and 5 bases for J; bases not matched to a gene: 9. The CDR3 sequence is CASSPGQAINEKLFF. The CDR3 DNA follows: TGTGCCAGCAGTCCTGGACAGGCAATCAATGAAAAACTGTTTTTT.

This clonotype has more than one count but fewer than ten. This chain links TRBV7-9 with TRBJ2-5; D not certain. Germline CDR1 is SEHNR and CDR2 is FQNEAQ (reference sequence). V was shortened by 1 base and J by 5 bases, with 5 bases between the two germline ends. The CDR3 has 12 amino acids. This CDR3 reads CASSLVAETQYF. CDR3 bases: TGTGCCAGCAGCTTAGTAGCCGAGACCCAGTACTTC.

This clonotype was observed at least ten times. The chain has TRBV7-7 and TRBJ2-2; TRBD1 agrees at 9 bases. CDR1 and CDR2 (germline): SSHAT, FNYEAQ (reference sequence). V lost 5 bases, J lost 1 base, and 8 bases stayed unmatched. The CDR3 extends over 17 amino acids. The CDR3 is CASSPTADRGNTGELFF. CDR3 nucleotides: TGTGCCAGCAGCCCTACCGCGGACAGGGGGAACACCGGGGAGCTGTTTTTT.

This clonotype showed up many times. The gene calls are TRBV6-5 and TRBJ1-3; D remains ambiguous. The CDR3 runs to 15 residues. Germline CDR1 is MNHEY and CDR2 is SVGAGI. Trimming left V 7 bases short and J 4 bases short, with 17 bases between. This CDR3 is CASTLTTGVGNTIYF. The CDR3 DNA sequence: TGTGCCAGCACCCTCACCACCGGGGTCGGAAACACCATATATTTT.

This clonotype was recorded many times. The genes are TRBV7-9 and TRBJ1-5; TRBD1 is a possible D gene (6 bases). V lost 4 bases and J lost 9, with 19 bases in between. Germline CDR1 reads SEHNR; CDR2 reads FQNEAQ (reference sequence). This CDR3 comprises 15 residues. CDR3 bases: TGTGCCAGCAGCTCTCGTAAGGGGGTGGCTGGGCCCCAGCATTTT. It specifies CASSSRKGVAGPQHF.

This clonotype came up a few times. This sequence joins TRBV11-2 and TRBJ2-3, with D uncertain. The CDR3 is 13 amino acids. V lost 6 bases and J 6 bases, leaving 13 bases between the germline ends. Germline V gives CDR1 SGHAT, CDR2 FQNNGV. In nucleotides, the CDR3 is TGTGCCAGCAGTTGGACGGTAGTGGATACGCAGTATTTT. It specifies CASSWTVVDTQYF.

This clonotype was seen many times. The chain uses TRBV6-5 and TRBJ2-3; D remains unclear. Germline values: CDR1 MNHEY, CDR2 SVGAGI. Trimming shortened V by 8 bases and J by 2 bases, and 11 bases separated the two germline ends. The CDR3 length is 13 residues. The CDR3 spells CASSRPSTDTQYF. CDR3 in DNA: TGTGCCAGCTCGAGACCCTCCACAGATACGCAGTATTTT.

This clonotype was found a few times. CDR3 sequence: CASSEAGGEETQYF. CDR3 nucleotides: TGCGCCAGCAGTGAAGCGGGGGGTGAAGAGACCCAGTACTTC. The chain links TRBV10-1 to TRBJ2-5; 9 nucleotides match TRBD2. The length of the CDR3 is 14 residues. Germline V gene data show CDR1 as WNHNN and CDR2 as SYGVQD (reference sequence). Unmatched junction bases numbered 2, after V lost 3 bases and J lost 3 bases.

The J gene is TRBJ1-1, the V gene TRBV29-1; 7 positions agree with TRBD1. This CDR3 has 12 residues. Germline CDR1 and CDR2: SQVTM and ANQGSEA. Trimming cost V 3 bases and J 3 bases; bases outside gene matches: 1. CDR3 nucleotides: TGCAGCGTTGATGACAGGGACACTGAAGCTTTCTTT. Residues: CSVDDRDTEAFF.